The subject of this entry is one T cell receptor beta chain. V dropped 4 bases and J dropped 4 bases, with 12 bases sitting between them. The CDR3 is 14 amino acids. From germline, CDR1 is SGDLS and CDR2 YYNGEE. Time point reported: blood 2 weeks post-SBRT. Treatment meaning: 15 Gy SBRT to primary tumor, nephrectomy 4 weeks later. Radiation-treated patients gave blood at baseline, week 2 and week 4. These data originate in a study of radiation and T cells in renal cell carcinoma. Study in general: Nephrectomy followed 15 Gy stereotactic body radiation by 4 weeks.

Assay: immunoSEQ multiplex PCR; the TCRdb copy retains only in-frame clones and omits some. The sample carries some 120,000 clones, more than 70% recorded once. This TCR was sampled from a woman aged 70-85 years with renal cell carcinoma. The rearrangement joins TRBV9 to TRBJ2-1, with D unclear. The starting material was blood, obtained from a patient whose treatment included radiotherapy and nephrectomy. CDR3 nucleotide sequence: TGTGCCAGCAGCCGTGGACGGATTTACAATGAGCAGTTCTTC. Translated: CASSRGRIYNEQFF.